There are a few counts of the clone carrying this T cell receptor (beta chain). Its antigen remains unknown. The entry originates in a study of T cell repertoires in cytomegalovirus infection. TCRdb reprocessed the reads via MiXCR and lists one record per CDR3 protein. Among around 900,000 distinct CDR3 sequences, roughly a third were seen once, and the ten largest hold 10% to 15%. The CDR3 runs 16 residues. With 2 bases removed from V and 3 bases from J, the gap between germline ends came to 14 bases. In germline, CDR1 is MNHNS, CDR2 SASEGT. The input for sequencing was cultured CD8+ T cells from PBMCs, taken from culture after CMV antigen stimulation. The sequence was collected from a human donor in good health (CMV status not recorded). Some clones in this sample may be carry-over from other donors' samples. The chain carries TRBV6-1 and TRBJ2-1; no definite D call. The CDR3: CASSENNFRNYNEQFF. The CDR3 DNA sequence: TGTGCCAGCAGTGAAAATAACTTCCGTAACTACAATGAGCAGTTCTTC.